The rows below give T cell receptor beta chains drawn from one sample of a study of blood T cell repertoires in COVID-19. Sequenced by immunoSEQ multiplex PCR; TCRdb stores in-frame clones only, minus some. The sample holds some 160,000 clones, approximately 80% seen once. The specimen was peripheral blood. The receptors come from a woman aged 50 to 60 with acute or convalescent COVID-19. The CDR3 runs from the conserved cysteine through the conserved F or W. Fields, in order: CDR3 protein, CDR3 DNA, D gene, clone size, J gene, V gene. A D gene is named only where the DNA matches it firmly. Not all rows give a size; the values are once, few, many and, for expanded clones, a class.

CDR3: CAWSIYSNNQPQHF; DNA: TGTGCCTGGAGCATCTATTCAAACAATCAGCCCCAGCATTTT; D: .; size: few; J: TRBJ1-5; V: TRBV30
CDR3: CASSFTGFTEAFF; DNA: TGTGCCAGCAGCTTTACAGGTTTCACTGAAGCTTTCTTT; D: .; size: .; J: TRBJ1-1; V: TRBV7-9
CDR3: CASSSSGTGRSYEQYF; DNA: TGTGCCAGCAGTTCCTCCGGAACCGGTCGGAGCTACGAGCAGTACTTC; D: .; size: .; J: TRBJ2-7; V: TRBV28
CDR3: CAWTRQGDTEAFF; DNA: TGTGCCTGGACAAGGCAGGGCGACACTGAAGCTTTCTTT; D: .; size: few; J: TRBJ1-1; V: TRBV30
CDR3: CASSSQGRPSTDTQYF; DNA: TGTGCCAGCAGCTCCCAGGGGCGGCCCAGCACAGATACGCAGTATTTT; D: .; size: .; J: TRBJ2-3; V: TRBV7-2
CDR3: CASTDSYEQYF; DNA: TGTGCCAGCACCGACAGCTACGAGCAGTACTTC; D: .; size: once; J: TRBJ2-7; V: TRBV2
CDR3: CASSEFTPGQGNGYAF; DNA: TGCGCCAGCAGCGAGTTTACACCGGGACAGGGGAATGGCTACGCCTTC; D: TRBD1; size: .; J: TRBJ1-2; V: TRBV5-1
CDR3: CASSFRENTEAFF; DNA: TGTGCCAGCAGTTTCCGGGAGAACACTGAAGCTTTCTTT; D: .; size: once; J: TRBJ1-1; V: TRBV12-3/TRBV12-4
CDR3: CASSTSYGFEQYF; DNA: TGTGCCAGTAGCACATCATACGGGTTCGAGCAGTACTTC; D: .; size: .; J: TRBJ2-7; V: TRBV19
CDR3: CASSPGGEGNQPQHF; DNA: TGTGCCAGCAGTCCCGGAGGGGAGGGCAATCAGCCCCAGCATTTT; D: .; size: few; J: TRBJ1-5; V: TRBV6-2/TRBV6-3
CDR3: CASSSNTGGQPQHF; DNA: TGTGCCAGCAGTTCAAACACAGGGGGGCAGCCCCAGCATTTT; D: TRBD1; size: few; J: TRBJ1-5; V: TRBV7-2
CDR3: CASSPPPGSPWTQYF; DNA: TGTGCCAGCTCACCACCCCCGGGGTCGCCTTGGACCCAGTACTTC; D: .; size: .; J: TRBJ2-5; V: TRBV18
CDR3: CASSEEEGKQFF; DNA: TGTGCCAGCAGCGAAGAGGAGGGAAAGCAGTTCTTC; D: .; size: .; J: TRBJ2-1; V: TRBV9
CDR3: CASSVGLLVETQYF; DNA: TGTGCCAGCAGCGTAGGGCTCCTGGTGGAGACCCAGTACTTC; D: .; size: .; J: TRBJ2-5; V: TRBV9
CDR3: CASNPMRGTDTQYF; DNA: TGTGCCAGCAACCCCATGCGGGGCACAGATACGCAGTATTTT; D: .; size: few; J: TRBJ2-3; V: TRBV5-6
CDR3: CASSSGSRETQYF; DNA: TGTGCCAGCAGCTCAGGGTCTCGAGAGACCCAGTACTTC; D: .; size: .; J: TRBJ2-5; V: TRBV7-9
CDR3: CASSLGSRNQPQHF; DNA: TGTGCCAGCAGCTTAGGATCCAGAAATCAGCCCCAGCATTTT; D: .; size: once; J: TRBJ1-5; V: TRBV7-2
CDR3: CASSFGGLTEAFF; DNA: TGTGCCAGCAGTTTTGGGGGGTTAACTGAAGCTTTCTTT; D: .; size: many; J: TRBJ1-1; V: TRBV12-3/TRBV12-4
CDR3: CASSLGGTGAQETQYF; DNA: TGTGCCAGCAGCTTAGGAGGGACAGGGGCCCAAGAGACCCAGTACTTC; D: TRBD1; size: .; J: TRBJ2-5; V: TRBV7-8
CDR3: CASSSGTGENSYEQYF; DNA: TGTGCCAGCAGCTCAGGGACAGGGGAAAATTCTTACGAGCAGTACTTC; D: TRBD1; size: once; J: TRBJ2-7; V: TRBV7-2
CDR3: CASSSEGSETQYF; DNA: TGCGCCAGCAGCTCGGAGGGGTCGGAGACCCAGTACTTC; D: .; size: once; J: TRBJ2-5; V: TRBV5-1
CDR3: CASSRDRESQFF; DNA: TGTGCCAGCAGCCGAGACAGGGAGAGTCAATTCTTT; D: TRBD1; size: .; J: TRBJ1-1; V: TRBV6-6
CDR3: CASSPPRGDQETQYF; DNA: TGTGCCAGCAGCCCCCCTCGGGGTGATCAAGAGACCCAGTACTTC; D: .; size: .; J: TRBJ2-5; V: TRBV9